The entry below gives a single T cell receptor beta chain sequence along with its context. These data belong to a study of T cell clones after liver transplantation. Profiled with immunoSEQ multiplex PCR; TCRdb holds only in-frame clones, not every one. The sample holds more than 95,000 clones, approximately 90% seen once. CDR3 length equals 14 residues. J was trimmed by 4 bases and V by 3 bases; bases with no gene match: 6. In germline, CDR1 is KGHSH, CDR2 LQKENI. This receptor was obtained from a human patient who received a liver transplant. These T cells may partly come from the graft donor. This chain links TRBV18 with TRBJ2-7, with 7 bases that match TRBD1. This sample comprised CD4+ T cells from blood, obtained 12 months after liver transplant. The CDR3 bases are TGTGCCAGCTCACCCCCGGACAGGATTTACGAGCAGTACTTC. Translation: CASSPPDRIYEQYF. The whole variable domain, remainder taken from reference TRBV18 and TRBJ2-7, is NAGVMQNPRHLVRRRGQEARLRCSPMKGHSHVYWYRQLPEEGLKFMVYLQKENIIDESGMPKERFSAEFPKEGPSILRIQQVVRGDSAAYFCASSPPDRIYEQYFGPGTRLTVT.